Here is one TCR delta chain with its context. Its antigen is not known. The likely explanation is a read error, given a far larger clone one base away. The same CDR3 can be traced to other DNA sequences in this sample. The sample originates from a study of γδ T cells in repeated Plasmodium falciparum infection. Study-wide points: Waves of new clonotype selection appeared after repeated controlled infections in Vdelta2-negative, largely Vdelta1+, gammadelta T cells. One small rural Malian village, predominantly a single ethnic group, supplied the cohort.

This CDR3 has 18 amino acids. The germline CDR1 and CDR2 sequences are TSWWSYY and QGS. TRG and TRD sequences were obtained from every sorted gammadelta sample. TCRdb re-called the multiplex PCR reads using CATT. The table has tens of thousands of delta-chain clones, 0.85% to 1% seen once. Vgamma9/Vdelta2+ and Vdelta2-negative gammadelta T cells were flow-sorted from PBMC for bulk sequencing. The origin of this receptor is a pool of human donors (malaria-infected and uninfected, not separated). The source material was gamma-delta T cells from blood. The chain links TRDV1 to TRDJ2; the D gene is possibly TRDD3 (5 bases). TCRdb does not report a J gene; here it was assigned by matching the DNA to germline references. The CDR3 region is CALGELLAGRDVTAQLFF. In DNA form, the CDR3 reads TGCGCTCTTGGGGAACTACTGGCCGGGAGGGATGTGACAGCACAACTCTTCTTT.